This section outlines one T cell receptor beta chain sequence together with its context. Its antigen remains unidentified. Germline V gene data show CDR1 as SGHNT and CDR2 as YYREEE (reference sequence). This CDR3 has 13 amino acids. V lost 3 bases and J 4 bases, leaving 11 bases between the germline ends. The entry originates in a study of T cell responses to AZD1222 COVID-19 vaccine. Study-wide points: Per reports, nearly half of all spike-specific TCRs target regions that are unmutated in variants. In all cases, repertoires were sampled only after the peak T cell response. Just a handful of AZD1222 recipients were seropositive at baseline.

Repertoires were generated with immunoSEQ multiplex PCR, while TCRdb's copy carries only in-frame clones and drops some. The sample consists of some 200,000 clones, approximately 91% of them appearing once. This sequence originates from an adult in good health. The material sequenced was peripheral blood, taken on day 0 of AZD1222 vaccination. The chain combines TRBV5-4 with TRBJ2-7; either TRBD1 or TRBD2 may fit D (5 bases each). The CDR3 spells CASSWGRRYEQYF. For the CDR3, the DNA is TGTGCCAGCAGCTGGGGACGCCGTTACGAGCAGTACTTC.